The T cell receptor beta chain described here comes from a study of Ad26.COV2.S vaccination and SARS-CoV-2 variants. The protocol was immunoSEQ multiplex PCR, while the TCRdb copy is restricted to in-frame clones and leaves out a portion. The sample carries roughly 92,000 clones, under 90% recorded once. Concerning this clone: The antigen is not known.

Study-wide findings and caveats: Compared with placebo recipients, vaccine recipients had higher spike-specific TCR breadth. From the TCR breadth and depth analyses, total T cell responses may have been underestimated. Recipients of vaccine and of placebo showed similar breadth of their non-spike TCR repertoires. Reported findings describe substantial breadth in spike-specific CD8+ and CD4+ T cell responses following vaccination.

V trimming: 2 bases; J trimming: 7 bases; junction bases outside the gene matches: 3. Looked up from germline, CDR1 is KGHSH and CDR2 is LQKENI. This CDR3 spans 14 amino acids. The sample in question was peripheral blood, obtained after recovery from COVID-19. This sequence was found in a human donor who had recovered from COVID-19. The chain uses TRBV18 and TRBJ1-5, with 9 bases identical to TRBD1. CDR3 region: CASSPTDRGQPQHF. In DNA, the CDR3 is TGTGCCAGCTCACCAACGGACAGGGGCCAGCCCCAGCATTTT. The full variable domain, completed using reference TRBV18 and TRBJ1-5, is NAGVMQNPRHLVRRRGQEARLRCSPMKGHSHVYWYRQLPEEGLKFMVYLQKENIIDESGMPKERFSAEFPKEGPSILRIQQVVRGDSAAYFCASSPTDRGQPQHFGDGTRLSIL.